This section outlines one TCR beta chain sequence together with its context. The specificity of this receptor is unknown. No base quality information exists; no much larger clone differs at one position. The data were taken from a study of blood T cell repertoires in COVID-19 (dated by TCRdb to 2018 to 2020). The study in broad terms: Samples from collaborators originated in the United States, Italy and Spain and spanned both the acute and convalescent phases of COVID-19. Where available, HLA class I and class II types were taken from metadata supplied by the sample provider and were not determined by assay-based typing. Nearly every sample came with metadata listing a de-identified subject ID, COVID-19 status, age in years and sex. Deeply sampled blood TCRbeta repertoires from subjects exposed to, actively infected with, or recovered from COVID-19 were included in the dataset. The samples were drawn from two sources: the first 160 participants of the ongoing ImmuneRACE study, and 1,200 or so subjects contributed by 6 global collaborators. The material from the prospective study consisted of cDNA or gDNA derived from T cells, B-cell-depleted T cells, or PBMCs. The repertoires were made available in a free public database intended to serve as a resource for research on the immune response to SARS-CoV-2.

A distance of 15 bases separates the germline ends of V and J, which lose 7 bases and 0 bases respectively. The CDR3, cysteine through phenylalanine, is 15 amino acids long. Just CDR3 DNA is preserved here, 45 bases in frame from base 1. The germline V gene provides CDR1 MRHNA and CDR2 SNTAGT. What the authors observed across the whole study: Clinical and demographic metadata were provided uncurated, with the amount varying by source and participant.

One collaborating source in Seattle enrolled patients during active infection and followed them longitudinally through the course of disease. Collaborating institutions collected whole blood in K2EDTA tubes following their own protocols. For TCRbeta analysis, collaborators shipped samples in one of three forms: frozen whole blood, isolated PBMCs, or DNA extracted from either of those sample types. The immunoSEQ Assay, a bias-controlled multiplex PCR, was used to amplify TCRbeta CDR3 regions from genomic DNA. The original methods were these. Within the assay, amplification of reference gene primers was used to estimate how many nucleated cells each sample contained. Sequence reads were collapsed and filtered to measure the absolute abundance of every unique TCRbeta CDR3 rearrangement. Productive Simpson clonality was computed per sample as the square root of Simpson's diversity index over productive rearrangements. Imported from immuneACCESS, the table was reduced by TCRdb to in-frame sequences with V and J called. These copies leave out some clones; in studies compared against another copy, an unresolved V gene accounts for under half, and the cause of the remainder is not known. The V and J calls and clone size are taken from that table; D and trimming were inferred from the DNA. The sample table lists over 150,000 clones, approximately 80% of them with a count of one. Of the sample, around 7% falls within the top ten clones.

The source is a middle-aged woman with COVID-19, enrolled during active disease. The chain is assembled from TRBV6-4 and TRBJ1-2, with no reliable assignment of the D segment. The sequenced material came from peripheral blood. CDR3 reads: CASKLEGTSNYGYTF. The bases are TGTGCCAGCAAATTAGAGGGTACTTCTAACTATGGCTACACCTTC.